Following are 27 T cell receptor beta chains from one sample sequenced in a study of blood T cell repertoires in COVID-19. Method: immunoSEQ multiplex PCR; TCRdb's copy keeps in-frame clones and lacks some. The table lists approximately 200,000 clones, 86% of them singletons. The sample consisted of PBMCs or T cells enriched from blood (not recorded which). The receptors come from a woman under 40 who had recovered from COVID-19.

The chain links TRBV20-1 to TRBJ1-5; D not certain. Per germline, CDR1 DFQATT and CDR2 SNEGSKA (reference sequence). CDR3 length equals 13 residues. With 3 bases removed from V and 0 bases from J, the gap between germline ends came to 6 bases. Here the CDR3 DNA reads TGCAGTGCTAGTTCAGATAGCAATCAGCCCCAGCATTTT. This sequence encodes CSASSDSNQPQHF.

V and J are TRBV10-1 and TRBJ1-6, with a tentative D call TRBD1 (6 bases). Germline lookup yields CDR1 WNHNN and CDR2 SYGVQD (reference sequence). The ends were cut back, 0 bases at V and 9 bases at J, with 9 bases in the middle. The CDR3 is 14 residues long. CDR3: CASSESSRGSPLHF. Here the CDR3 DNA reads TGCGCCAGCAGTGAGTCGAGCAGGGGTTCACCCCTCCACTTT.

The rearrangement joins TRBV2 to TRBJ1-1; TRBD1 matches 8 bases. The CDR3 has 12 amino acids. The V segment lost 11 bases and the J segment 5 bases; nucleotides outside the gene matches: 7. Germline CDR1 is SNHLY and CDR2 is FYNNEI. CDR3 bases: TGTGCCGGTAGACAGGGGCAAACTGAAGCTTTCTTT. Protein sequence: CAGRQGQTEAFF.

This chain links TRBV28 with TRBJ2-7, with unresolved D. The CDR3 is made up of 11 amino acids. Germline V gene data show CDR1 as MDHEN and CDR2 as SYDVKM. With 2 bases removed from V and 7 bases from J, the gap between germline ends came to 6 bases. CDR3 residues: CASSLNREQYF. CDR3 bases: TGTGCCAGCAGTTTAAACAGAGAGCAGTACTTC.

The V call is TRBV3-1 (or the pseudogene TRBV3-2), the J call TRBJ2-5, with 8 bases matching TRBD2. V dropped 0 bases and J dropped 4; count of bases not matched to a gene: 16. Germline V CDR1 and CDR2: LGHDT, YNNKEL (reference sequence). This CDR3 spans 19 amino acids. CDR3 sequence reads: CASSQEDGREGVWRETQYF. The CDR3 nucleotides are TGTGCCAGCAGCCAAGAAGACGGGAGGGAAGGGGTTTGGAGAGAGACCCAGTACTTC.

This clone has a single count. The chain links TRBV3-1 (or the pseudogene TRBV3-2) to TRBJ1-2; 9 positions agree with TRBD1. The CDR3 totals 15 residues. Germline V gene lookup returns CDR1 LGHDT and CDR2 YNNKEL (reference sequence). Trimming took 3 bases from V and 3 from J; bases not matched to a gene: 5. CDR3 sequence reads: CASSHTGQGHYGYTF. DNA for the CDR3: TGTGCCAGCAGCCATACAGGACAGGGGCACTATGGCTACACCTTC.

This rearrangement joins TRBV27 to TRBJ2-5; 7 nucleotides match TRBD2. V lost 5 bases and J lost 1; bases outside the gene matches: 10. The CDR3 contains 16 residues. The germline V gene encodes CDR1 MNHEY and CDR2 SMNVEV (reference sequence). DNA for the CDR3: TGTGCCAGCAGTATATATAGCGGGTTGGGCCAAGAGACCCAGTACTTC. Its protein is CASSIYSGLGQETQYF.

The rearrangement uses TRBV25-1 and TRBJ2-3; 10 bases match TRBD1. V was clipped by 6 bases and J by 3 bases; unmatched bases: 3. Germline loops: CDR1 MGHDK, CDR2 SYGVNS. The CDR3 covers 14 residues. CDR3 residues: CASRDRGETDTQYF. In nucleotides, the CDR3 is TGTGCCAGCAGGGACAGGGGGGAGACAGATACGCAGTATTTT.

The chain joins TRBV28 to TRBJ2-7, with no clear D. Per the germline V gene, CDR1 is MDHEN and CDR2 is SYDVKM. V lost 2 bases and J lost 2, with 13 bases in between. The CDR3 is made up of 15 amino acids. The CDR3 bases are TGTGCCAGCAGTTTAAATCGCAGATTTCCCTACGAGCAGTACTTC. Its translation is CASSLNRRFPYEQYF.

The V and J genes are TRBV24-1 and TRBJ2-1; TRBD1 agrees at 9 bases. There are 19 residues in the CDR3. Trimming removed 5 bases from V and 1 base from J; junction bases left unmatched: 14. CDR1 and CDR2 (germline): KGHDR, SFDVKD. The CDR3 reads CATSAGWDRARGSYNEQFF. The CDR3 DNA reads as TGTGCCACCAGTGCGGGCTGGGACAGGGCTCGAGGATCCTACAATGAGCAGTTCTTC.

The chain has TRBV20-1 and TRBJ2-5; 9 nucleotides align to TRBD2. The V gene end was trimmed by 3 bases and the J gene end by 5 bases; junction bases not matched to a gene: 4. Per germline, CDR1 DFQATT and CDR2 SNEGSKA (reference sequence). The CDR3 is 13 residues long. CDR3 bases: TGCAGTGCTAGTTGGACTAGCGAGGAGACCCAGTACTTC. Its protein is CSASWTSEETQYF.

With regard to this clone: At one of its ends the junction is not consistent with the germline gene, which may arise from a read error. J is TRBJ2-1 and V is TRBV7-7; TRBD2 aligns across 11 bases. Per the germline V gene, CDR1 is SSHAT and CDR2 is FNYEAQ (reference sequence). There are 17 residues in the CDR3. For the CDR3, the DNA is TGTGCTAGCAGCTTGCTGCTCCATAGCGGGGGGGATAATGAGCAGTTCTTC. Protein product: CASSLLLHSGGDNEQFF.

V and J are TRBV5-8 and TRBJ2-2; weak D call: TRBD2 (5 bases). V was trimmed by 4 bases and J by 3 bases, leaving 16 bases between them. This CDR3 spans 16 amino acids. Germline CDR1 is SGHTS and CDR2 is YDEGEE. CDR3 residues: CASSRSASKYTGELFF. The CDR3 DNA sequence: TGTGCCAGCAGCCGCAGTGCTAGCAAATACACCGGGGAGCTGTTTTTT.

The CDR3 is CASSLDRVGNSPLHF. DNA of the CDR3: TGCGCCAGCAGCTTGGACAGGGTCGGCAATTCACCCCTCCACTTT. The chain links TRBV5-1 to TRBJ1-6; weak D call: TRBD1 (6 bases). Trimming removed 0 bases from V and 7 bases from J, with 11 bases in between. The CDR3 consists of 15 residues. Per the germline V gene, CDR1 is SGHRS and CDR2 is YFSETQ.

This chain uses TRBV6-4 with TRBJ1-4; perhaps TRBD1 as D (5 bases). Germline CDR1 and CDR2: MRHNA and SNTAGT. The CDR3 totals 14 residues. Trimming pared 7 bases from V and 7 bases from J, leaving 16 bases between. CDR3 DNA: TGTGCCAGCATCTGCGGGGCGATTGGTGAAAAACTGTTTTTT. Residues: CASICGAIGEKLFF.

The chain carries TRBV2 and TRBJ1-1; D not certain. Trimming took 2 bases from V and 1 from J, leaving 5 bases between them. This CDR3 has 13 residues. Germline-derived CDR1 and CDR2 are SNHLY and FYNNEI. This CDR3 is CASSERRNTEAFF. CDR3 nucleotide sequence: TGTGCCAGCAGTGAACGGAGGAACACTGAAGCTTTCTTT.

The chain carries TRBV2 and TRBJ2-7, with TRBD1 identical over 9 bases. Germline-derived CDR1 and CDR2 are SNHLY and FYNNEI. The CDR3 length is 16 residues. V lost 1 base, J lost 1 base, and 5 bases stayed unmatched. The CDR3: CASSEGGQGKSYEQYF. As DNA, the CDR3 is TGTGCCAGCAGTGAAGGTGGACAGGGGAAGTCCTACGAGCAGTACTTC.

This chain uses TRBV19 with TRBJ1-1; D perhaps matches TRBD1 (5 bases). The V end was cut by 3 bases, the J end by 3 bases, with 8 bases between. CDR3 length: 13 amino acids. Germline V gives CDR1 LNHDA, CDR2 SQIVND (reference sequence). CDR3 protein: CASSIQGDTEAFF. CDR3 nucleotide sequence: TGTGCCAGTAGTATCCAAGGGGACACTGAAGCTTTCTTT.

V usage is TRBV28 and J usage is TRBJ2-7; tentatively, D is TRBD2 (5 bases). V lost 2 bases and J 0 bases, leaving 14 bases between the germline ends. Germline assignment: CDR1 MDHEN and CDR2 SYDVKM. The CDR3 is 16 residues long. For the CDR3, the DNA is TGTGCCAGCAGTTTAGCGCCGGACTGGATCTCCTACGAGCAGTACTTC. Encoded protein: CASSLAPDWISYEQYF.

The chain joins TRBV3-1 (or the pseudogene TRBV3-2) to TRBJ1-2; possibly TRBD1 for D (5 bases). V dropped 3 bases and J dropped 5 bases, with 13 bases sitting between them. Germline V gene sequence: CDR1 LGHDT, CDR2 YNNKEL (reference sequence). There are 14 residues in the CDR3. In nucleotides, the CDR3 is TGTGCCAGCAGCCATTTGATTGGGGGGTATGGCTACACCTTC. Translating it yields CASSHLIGGYGYTF.

The rearrangement uses TRBV4-1 and TRBJ2-2; the match to TRBD2 covers 8 bases. The trim removed 1 base at V and 6 bases at J, leaving 4 bases unmatched. The germline V gene encodes CDR1 MGHRA and CDR2 YSYEKL. This CDR3 is 15 amino acids long. For the CDR3, the DNA is TGCGCCAGCAGCCAAGCGGGAGGGCGTCCCGGGGAGCTGTTTTTT. As protein: CASSQAGGRPGELFF.

V gene TRBV5-1 combines with J gene TRBJ2-1; 7 bases align to TRBD2. CDR3 length: 15 residues. V was clipped by 5 bases and J by 8 bases; unmatched bases: 13. Germline CDR1 and CDR2: SGHRS and YFSETQ. The CDR3 protein is CASSRSGTLTDEQFF. Here the CDR3 DNA reads TGCGCCAGCAGTCGCAGCGGGACTTTGACAGATGAGCAGTTCTTC. The whole variable domain, filled in from reference TRBV5-1 and TRBJ2-1, reads KAGVTQTPRYLIKTRGQQVTLSCSPISGHRSVSWYQQTPGQGLQFLFEYFSETQRNKGNFPGRFSGRQFSNSRSEMNVSTLELGDSALYLCASSRSGTLTDEQFFGPGTRLTVL.

CDR3 in DNA: TGTGCCAGCAGCCCAGGGGGACAGAGCTCCTACGAGCAGTACTTC. It translates to CASSPGGQSSYEQYF. The V call is TRBV7-2, the J call TRBJ2-7; TRBD1 matches at 7 bases. Germline CDR1 and CDR2: SGHTA and FQGNSA. There are 15 residues in the CDR3. V was clipped by 5 bases and J by 0 bases; unmatched bases: 7.

The chain couples TRBV11-2 to TRBJ2-5; possible D gene TRBD1, 7 bases. Germline assignment: CDR1 SGHAT and CDR2 FQNNGV. The CDR3 loop spans 16 amino acids. The germline V and J ends were trimmed by 1 base and 4 bases, with 16 bases remaining between them. The CDR3 DNA reads TGTGCCAGCAGCTTAGTGTGGGACAGCGGGCGAGAGACCCAGTACTTC. Encoded protein: CASSLVWDSGRETQYF.

The rearrangement links TRBV5-1 to TRBJ2-7; D possibly corresponds to TRBD1 (5 bases). The CDR3 has 14 residues. Germline CDR1 is SGHRS and CDR2 is YFSETQ. V lost 0 bases to trimming and J lost 2 bases, with 9 bases between them. CDR3 coding DNA: TGCGCCAGCAGCTTGGTGCAGGGTCCCTACGAGCAGTACTTC. Translated: CASSLVQGPYEQYF.

The chain is built from TRBV5-1 and TRBJ2-6; 11 nucleotides align to TRBD2. This CDR3 has 17 residues. Trimming removed 1 base from V and 0 bases from J; junction bases left unmatched: 0. Germline lookup yields CDR1 SGHRS and CDR2 YFSETQ. This chain's CDR3 is CASSLTSGSSGANVLTF. The CDR3, as DNA: TGCGCCAGCAGCTTGACTAGCGGGAGCTCTGGGGCCAACGTCCTGACTTTC. Complete variable domain (other parts from reference TRBV5-1 and TRBJ2-6): KAGVTQTPRYLIKTRGQQVTLSCSPISGHRSVSWYQQTPGQGLQFLFEYFSETQRNKGNFPGRFSGRQFSNSRSEMNVSTLELGDSALYLCASSLTSGSSGANVLTFGAGSRLTVL.

This chain uses TRBV13 with TRBJ2-3; D is perhaps TRBD2 (5 bases). CDR3 length equals 17 residues. The V end lost 5 bases, the J end lost 1 base, and 19 bases lay between the germline ends. Germline V lookup: CDR1 PRHDT, CDR2 FYEKMQ (reference sequence). This chain's CDR3 is CASSPVREGSGTDTQYF. The CDR3 DNA follows: TGTGCCAGCAGCCCAGTTAGAGAAGGTAGCGGCACAGATACGCAGTATTTT.